This is a list of T cell receptor beta chains from one sample in a study of blood T cell repertoires in COVID-19. Repertoires were generated with immunoSEQ multiplex PCR, while TCRdb's copy carries only in-frame clones and drops some. Seen here are over 55,000 clones, 82% observed once, and the top ten hold 22%. Sequenced sample: peripheral blood. The source of these receptors is a woman aged 60-75 years with acute or convalescent COVID-19. CDR3s include the opening cysteine and the closing phenylalanine or tryptophan. A D gene is named only where the DNA matches it firmly.

d_gene	j_gene	v_gene	CDR3aa	CDR3nt
TRBD1	TRBJ1-3	TRBV4-2	CASSQEVTGAGNTIYF	TGTGCCAGCAGCCAAGAGGTCACAGGGGCTGGAAACACCATATATTTT
TRBD1	TRBJ2-7	TRBV5-1	CASSLAGGQGSEQYF	TGCGCCAGCAGCTTGGCCGGCGGACAGGGGTCCGAGCAGTACTTC
-	TRBJ1-2	TRBV7-2	CASSLVRGGGYTF	TGTGCCAGCAGCTTAGTTCGGGGAGGCGGCTACACCTTC
-	TRBJ1-5	TRBV27	CASRYRAIGQPQHF	TGTGCCAGCAGGTACAGGGCGATCGGGCAGCCCCAGCATTTT
-	TRBJ1-3	TRBV12-5	CASSSGHTIYF	TGTGCTAGTTCATCTGGCCACACCATATATTTT
-	TRBJ1-1	TRBV2	CASSSQDGGPEAFF	TGTGCCAGCAGCTCCCAGGACGGAGGACCTGAAGCTTTCTTT
-	TRBJ2-7	TRBV5-1	CASSSGSRSYEQYF	TGCGCCAGCAGCTCCGGTTCCCGCTCCTACGAGCAGTACTTC
-	TRBJ2-1	TRBV7-9	CASSLELGRNEQFF	TGTGCCAGCAGCTTAGAGTTAGGGAGAAATGAGCAGTTCTTC
-	TRBJ2-6	TRBV5-1	CASCWGWGHGVSGANVLTF	TGCGCCAGCTGCTGGGGTTGGGGGCATGGGGTTTCTGGGGCCAACGTCCTGACTTTC
-	TRBJ1-6	TRBV13	CASSLGRGPPLHF	TGTGCCAGCAGCTTAGGCAGGGGTCCCCCCCTCCACTTT
-	TRBJ2-6	TRBV7-6	CASSLGYGAGANVLTF	TGTGCCAGCAGCTTAGGGTATGGGGCCGGGGCCAACGTCCTGACTTTC